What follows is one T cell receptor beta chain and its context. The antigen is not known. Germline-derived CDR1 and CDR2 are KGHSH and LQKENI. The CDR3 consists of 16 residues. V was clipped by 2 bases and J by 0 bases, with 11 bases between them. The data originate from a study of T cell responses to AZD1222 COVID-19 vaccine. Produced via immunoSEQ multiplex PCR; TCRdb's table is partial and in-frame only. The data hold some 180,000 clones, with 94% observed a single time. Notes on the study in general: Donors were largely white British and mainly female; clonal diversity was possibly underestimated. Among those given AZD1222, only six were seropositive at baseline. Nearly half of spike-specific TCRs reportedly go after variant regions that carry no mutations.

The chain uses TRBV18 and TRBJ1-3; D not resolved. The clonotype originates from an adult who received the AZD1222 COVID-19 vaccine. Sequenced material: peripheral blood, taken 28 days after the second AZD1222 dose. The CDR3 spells CASSPITELSGNTIYF. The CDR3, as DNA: TGTGCCAGCTCACCAATTACGGAGCTCTCTGGAAACACCATATATTTT. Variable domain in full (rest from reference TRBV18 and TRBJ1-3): NAGVMQNPRHLVRRRGQEARLRCSPMKGHSHVYWYRQLPEEGLKFMVYLQKENIIDESGMPKERFSAEFPKEGPSILRIQQVVRGDSAAYFCASSPITELSGNTIYFGEGSWLTVV.